Below, 11 T cell receptor beta chains from the same sample are listed, as sequenced in a study of beta chain features in type 1 diabetes. Expressed TCRB transcripts were sequenced after all isolated RNA was converted to cDNA. TCRdb keeps only in-frame clones here, not all; method: immunoSEQ multiplex PCR. The sample lists hundreds of thousands of clones, about a sixth seen once, with under 0.095% in the top ten. The sequenced material came from naive CD4+ T cells from blood. The origin of the receptors is a man in his late teens or twenties in good health.

In its sample, this clone was seen a few times. The genes are TRBV4-1 and TRBJ1-4, with TRBD1 identical over 9 bases. The ends lost 7 bases at V and 7 bases at J; junction bases unmatched: 16. Per the germline V gene, CDR1 is MGHRA and CDR2 is YSYEKL. This CDR3 is built from 17 residues. The CDR3 DNA is TGCGCCAGCAACCGGGACAGGGTGAGATCGTCGCGTGAAAAACTGTTTTTT. It codes for CASNRDRVRSSREKLFF.

The gene calls are TRBV28 and TRBJ1-2; D unclear. Germline V gene lookup returns CDR1 MDHEN and CDR2 SYDVKM. The CDR3 extends over 14 amino acids. Trimming removed 6 bases at V and 1 base at J, with 12 bases between. CDR3 amino acids: CASRKVEFNYGYTF. CDR3 DNA sequence: TGTGCCAGCAGGAAAGTAGAGTTTAACTATGGCTACACCTTC.

This chain joins TRBV5-6 and TRBJ2-5; 9 positions agree with TRBD1. Unmatched junction bases numbered 5, after V lost 0 bases and J lost 5 bases. Germline loops: CDR1 SGHDT, CDR2 YYEEEE. This CDR3 has 15 residues. The CDR3 DNA reads TGTGCCAGCAGCTTGGCCCGACAGGGGGTTGAGACCCAGTACTTC. It translates to CASSLARQGVETQYF.

The chain employs TRBV6-6 and TRBJ2-5; perhaps TRBD2 as D (7 bases). The length of the CDR3 is 14 residues. Deletions cut 2 bases from V and 4 bases from J, with 11 bases between. Germline assignment: CDR1 MNHNY and CDR2 SVGAGI (reference sequence). CDR3 amino acids: CASSYGGAGETQYF. CDR3 sequence (DNA): TGTGCCAGCAGTTACGGGGGGGCAGGAGAGACCCAGTACTTC.

The genes are TRBV9 and TRBJ1-1, with TRBD1 as a possible D gene (5 bases). CDR1 and CDR2 from the germline V gene are SGDLS and YYNGEE. This CDR3 has 16 amino acids. With 0 bases removed from V and 3 bases from J, the gap between germline ends came to 15 bases. The CDR3 is CASSVGIDLGDTEAFF. CDR3 nucleotide sequence: TGTGCCAGCAGCGTAGGTATAGACCTAGGGGACACTGAAGCTTTCTTT.

This clone was counted between two and nine times. V is TRBV20-1 and J is TRBJ2-5; D is unresolved. Trimming pared 7 bases from V and 9 bases from J, leaving 9 bases between. Germline V gene lookup returns CDR1 DFQATT and CDR2 SNEGSKA (reference sequence). The CDR3 has 9 residues. The CDR3 DNA reads TGCAGTGACGCGTCGGCCCAGTACTTC. Its translation is CSDASAQYF.

The V and J genes are TRBV7-9 and TRBJ1-5; 7 bases are shared with TRBD1. V gave up 5 bases and J gave up 3 bases; unmatched junction bases: 7. Germline CDR1 reads SEHNR; CDR2 reads FQNEAQ (reference sequence). This CDR3 comprises 15 residues. DNA of the CDR3: TGTGCCAGCAGCGTGACCGGGACAGTCAATCAGCCCCAGCATTTT. Its translation is CASSVTGTVNQPQHF.

This rearrangement joins TRBV4-3 to TRBJ1-2; a possible D gene is TRBD1 (6 bases). Per germline, CDR1 LGHNA and CDR2 YSLEER. V shed 2 bases and J shed 4 bases, with 14 bases lying between them. This CDR3 has 15 amino acids. Here the CDR3 DNA reads TGCGCCAGCAGCCAACTACACAGGGAGCCCTATGGCTACACCTTC. Translated, it gives CASSQLHREPYGYTF.

In its sample, this clone was seen a few times. This CDR3 is CASSLGAPSDYEQYF. In nucleotides, the CDR3 is TGTGCCAGCAGCTTGGGGGCTCCAAGCGACTACGAGCAGTACTTC. The chain links TRBV7-6 to TRBJ2-7; weak D call: TRBD1 (6 bases). The germline V gene encodes CDR1 SGHVS and CDR2 FNYEAQ. CDR3 size: 15 residues. V lost 3 bases to trimming and J lost 3 bases, with 15 bases between them.

In its sample, this clone was seen a few times. In DNA, the CDR3 is TGCAGCACTAGGGGCGACAGGGTGGGTGGCTACACCTTC. Its translation: CSTRGDRVGGYTF. The chain links TRBV29-1 to TRBJ1-2; 7 bases fit TRBD1. The germline V gene encodes CDR1 SQVTM and CDR2 ANQGSEA. The J segment lost 7 bases and the V segment lost 8 bases, leaving 13 bases of the junction unmatched. The CDR3 spans 13 residues.

The chain recombines TRBV9 with TRBJ1-5; 7 bases align to TRBD1. Trimming took 0 bases from V and 2 from J; bases not matched to a gene: 8. Germline values: CDR1 SGDLS, CDR2 YYNGEE. The CDR3 runs to 17 residues. The CDR3 coding sequence is TGTGCCAGCAGCGTAGGGCAGGGACAGTCGGGCAATCAGCCCCAGCATTTT. The encoded protein is CASSVGQGQSGNQPQHF.